The 21 T cell receptor beta chains listed next were all sequenced from one sample in a study of CD8 T cells in ankylosing spondylitis. In TCRdb, the 5' RACE reads were re-called with MiXCR into one record per CDR3 protein. The sample holds under 250,000 distinct CDR3 sequences, approximately 30% seen once. The specimen sequenced was blood, either unsorted or a sorted T cell fraction (not recorded which). Every receptor here comes from a male donor with ankylosing spondylitis or in good health (not recorded which).

This clonotype was seen a few times. The chain recombines TRBV7-2 with TRBJ2-3; D might be TRBD1 or TRBD2, each matching 5 bases. The CDR3 is made up of 13 amino acids. The germline CDR1 and CDR2 sequences are SGHTA and FQGNSA. Trimming pared 2 bases from V and 7 bases from J, leaving 10 bases between. CDR3: CASSLPGRNTQYF. DNA of the CDR3: TGTGCCAGCAGCTTACCGGGGCGGAATACGCAGTATTTT.

The rearrangement uses TRBV29-1 and TRBJ2-5, with D maybe TRBD1 (6 bases). V lost 3 bases to trimming and J lost 7 bases, with 15 bases between them. The CDR3 consists of 13 residues. The germline gives CDR1 SQVTM, CDR2 ANQGSEA. CDR3 in amino acids: CSVDTGTAGTQYF. DNA of the CDR3: TGCAGCGTTGATACAGGGACGGCAGGGACCCAGTACTTC.

This chain connects TRBV6-1 to TRBJ2-7; tentatively, D is TRBD2 (6 bases). Germline V gene sequence: CDR1 MNHNS, CDR2 SASEGT. Trimming removed 7 bases at V and 4 bases at J, with 11 bases between. The CDR3 extends over 12 amino acids. The CDR3 reads CASMGRWYEQYF. Here the CDR3 DNA reads TGTGCCAGCATGGGGAGGTGGTACGAGCAGTACTTC.

This clonotype has more than one count but fewer than ten. The chain links TRBV6-1 to TRBJ2-3; perhaps D is TRBD1 or TRBD2 (6 bases each). CDR1 and CDR2 from the germline V gene are MNHNS and SASEGT. The V end was cut by 8 bases, the J end by 5 bases, with 17 bases between. The CDR3 contains 14 residues. The CDR3 protein is CASALGGLQDTQYF. The CDR3 nucleotides are TGTGCCAGCGCTTTAGGGGGGCTACAAGATACGCAGTATTTT.

The chain employs TRBV5-5 and TRBJ2-7; possibly TRBD1 for D (5 bases). This CDR3 contains 15 residues. The germline gives CDR1 SGHKS, CDR2 YYEKEE (reference sequence). The V gene lost 2 bases and the J gene lost 0 bases, with 12 bases spanning the gap. CDR3 sequence: CASSFRQGSSYEQYF. The CDR3 DNA reads as TGTGCCAGCAGCTTTCGCCAGGGAAGCTCCTACGAGCAGTACTTC. Full variable domain (missing parts from reference TRBV5-5 and TRBJ2-7): DAGVTQSPTHLIKTRGQQVTLRCSPISGHKSVSWYQQVLGQGPQFIFQYYEKEERGRGNFPDRFSARQFPNYSSELNVNALLLGDSALYLCASSFRQGSSYEQYFGPGTRLTVT.

The rearrangement links TRBV27 to TRBJ2-7; either TRBD1 or TRBD2 may fit D (5 bases each). The length of the CDR3 is 16 residues. V was trimmed by 4 bases and J by 2 bases, leaving 18 bases between them. From germline, CDR1 is MNHEY and CDR2 SMNVEV (reference sequence). This CDR3 reads CASSSPGQVGTYEQYF. In nucleotides, the CDR3 is TGTGCCAGCAGTTCCCCGGGGCAGGTTGGAACCTACGAGCAGTACTTC.

The genes are TRBV5-6 and TRBJ1-2; 9 positions agree with TRBD1. The V gene's germline CDR1 is SGHDT and CDR2 YYEEEE. The CDR3 runs 16 residues. Unmatched junction bases numbered 4, after V lost 0 bases and J lost 1 base. The CDR3 loop reads CASSLVGTGYNYGYTF. The CDR3 coding sequence is TGTGCCAGCAGCTTGGTGGGGACAGGGTATAACTATGGCTACACCTTC.

The V call is TRBV12-3 or TRBV12-4, the J call TRBJ1-1; possibly TRBD1 for D (5 bases). The CDR3 has 12 residues. V dropped 1 base and J dropped 7 bases, with 7 bases sitting between them. Written as DNA, the CDR3 is TGTGCCAGCAGTTTAGTCGACAGTGAAGCTTTCTTT. This codes for CASSLVDSEAFF.

The rearrangement links TRBV3-1 to TRBJ2-1; D gene ambiguous. Germline loops: CDR1 LGHDT, CDR2 YNNKEL (reference sequence). The CDR3 sequence is 11 residues long. The germline V and J ends were trimmed by 8 bases and 4 bases, with 6 bases remaining between them. CDR3 DNA: TGTGCCAGCCCTTGGTACAATGAGCAGTTCTTC. Translating it yields CASPWYNEQFF.

This chain joins TRBV12-3 or TRBV12-4 and TRBJ2-5; possibly TRBD2 for D (7 bases). This CDR3 is built from 17 residues. Trimming removed 4 bases at V and 6 bases at J, with 24 bases between. The DNA of the CDR3 is TGTGCCAGCAGTTCGCCCAAAAAGGGGGGGCAGGGGAAGACCCAGTACTTC. Translating it yields CASSSPKKGGQGKTQYF.

The rearrangement links TRBV7-2 to TRBJ2-5; 9 bases map to TRBD1. The CDR3 spans 14 residues. Losses at the gene ends were 3 bases for V and 4 bases for J; bases not matched to a gene: 3. Germline lookup yields CDR1 SGHTA and CDR2 FQGNSA. This chain's CDR3 is CASSFDRGTETQYF. CDR3 nucleotides: TGTGCCAGCAGCTTTGACAGGGGGACAGAGACCCAGTACTTC.

The gene calls are TRBV27 and TRBJ2-3, with D possibly called TRBD1 or TRBD2 (5 bases each). The V gene lost 4 bases and the J gene lost 6 bases, with 17 bases spanning the gap. Germline lookup yields CDR1 MNHEY and CDR2 SMNVEV (reference sequence). The CDR3 totals 15 residues. CDR3 amino acids: CASSSPTRGPDTQYF. The CDR3 DNA reads TGTGCCAGCAGTTCCCCAACGAGGGGCCCGGATACGCAGTATTTT.

J is TRBJ1-1 and V is TRBV6-5; perhaps TRBD1 as D (6 bases). The V and J ends lost 0 bases and 8 bases respectively, with 13 bases between them. The CDR3 has 14 residues. Per germline, CDR1 MNHEY and CDR2 SVGAGI. The CDR3 DNA is TGTGCCAGCAGTTACTCTACAGGGCGGAGGGAAGCTTTCTTT. Translating gives CASSYSTGRREAFF.

This sequence joins TRBV10-3 and TRBJ2-5, with D possibly TRBD1 on 5 matching bases. This CDR3 has 14 amino acids. The V gene lost 3 bases and the J gene lost 3 bases, with 11 bases spanning the gap. The germline V gene has CDR1 ENHRY and CDR2 SYGVKD. For the CDR3, the DNA is TGTGCCATCAGTGAAGCACAGGCCGAAGAGACCCAGTACTTC. Translating gives CAISEAQAEETQYF.

The rearrangement joins TRBV9 to TRBJ1-4; the match to TRBD1 covers 8 bases. Germline V CDR1 and CDR2: SGDLS, YYNGEE. Trimming removed 3 bases from V and 8 bases from J; junction bases left unmatched: 9. This CDR3 contains 15 residues. DNA for the CDR3: TGTGCCAGCAGCGCCCGGGACAGGCAGGGCGAAAAACTGTTTTTT. This translates into CASSARDRQGEKLFF.

The V and J genes are TRBV24-1 and TRBJ2-3; D ambiguous. This CDR3 region has 12 residues. Germline values: CDR1 KGHDR, CDR2 SFDVKD. V shed 1 base and J shed 7 bases, with 5 bases lying between them. The CDR3 spells CATSDFSYTQYF. In nucleotides, the CDR3 is TGTGCCACCAGTGATTTTAGTTATACGCAGTATTTT.

This clonotype was detected a few times. The chain joins TRBV20-1 to TRBJ2-7; 7 bases match TRBD2. The CDR3 is made up of 14 amino acids. Trimming took 5 bases from V and 10 from J; bases not matched to a gene: 17. CDR1 and CDR2 from the germline V gene are DFQATT and SNEGSKA (reference sequence). Here the CDR3 DNA reads TGCAGTGCTCGCCTACGACTAGCAGGAGGGGCCCAGTACTTC. Its protein is CSARLRLAGGAQYF.

The table lists this clonotype with a few counts. The chain employs TRBV29-1 and TRBJ2-5, with 12 bases lining up with TRBD2. V shed 3 bases, J shed 5 bases, and the junction held 7 bases outside the gene matches. The V gene's germline CDR1 is SQVTM and CDR2 ANQGSEA. The CDR3 runs to 15 residues. CDR3 region: CSVEASGGARETQYF. CDR3 DNA: TGCAGCGTTGAGGCTAGCGGGGGGGCCCGGGAGACCCAGTACTTC. Full variable domain (outside the CDR3, taken from reference TRBV29-1 and TRBJ2-5): SAVISQKPSRDICQRGTSLTIQCQVDSQVTMMFWYRQQPGQSLTLIATANQGSEATYESGFVIDKFPISRPNLTFSTLTVSNMSPEDSSIYLCSVEASGGARETQYFGPGTRLLVL.

This clonotype was recorded a few times. The chain employs TRBV3-1 and TRBJ2-1, with 10 bases aligning to TRBD1. The V and J ends lost 4 bases and 4 bases, in that order; junction bases with no gene match: 4. This CDR3 region has 15 residues. Germline-derived CDR1 and CDR2 are LGHDT and YNNKEL (reference sequence). The CDR3 nucleotides read TGTGCCAGCAGCCGACAGGGGGCCAGTTACAATGAGCAGTTCTTC. It translates to CASSRQGASYNEQFF.

This clonotype appeared once. J is TRBJ2-7 and V is TRBV29-1; no clear D gene. V lost 5 bases to trimming and J lost 0 bases, with 5 bases between them. This CDR3 comprises 11 residues. Germline loops: CDR1 SQVTM, CDR2 ANQGSEA. CDR3: CSVRNSYEQYF. Written as DNA, the CDR3 is TGCAGCGTTCGAAACTCCTACGAGCAGTACTTC.

The CDR3 DNA is TGCGCCAGCAGCTTGCTGGGTCCTGGCTACGAGCAGTACTTC. Translation gives CASSLLGPGYEQYF. The rearrangement links TRBV5-1 to TRBJ2-7, with D unclear. The CDR3 runs 14 residues. Germline assignment: CDR1 SGHRS and CDR2 YFSETQ. The ends were cut back, 1 base at V and 3 bases at J, with 11 bases in the middle.